These 27 T cell receptor beta chains were all obtained from the same sample, sequenced in a study of T cells in Graves' hyperthyroidism and ophthalmopathy. RNA transcripts yielded amplified TCR beta CDR3 regions. TCR CDR3 underwent first-round RT-PCR with the HTBI primer set. One entry per CDR3 protein results from TCRdb running MiXCR on the multiplex PCR reads. This table has around 560,000 distinct CDR3 sequences, roughly 17% appearing once. The sequenced sample consisted of blood. These receptors all stem from a woman aged 18-35 years with Graves' hyperthyroidism.

Only a few counts were recorded for this clonotype. The chain carries TRBV3-1 and TRBJ1-3; 9 bases agree with TRBD1. The CDR3 runs to 14 residues. The ends lost 4 bases at V and 9 bases at J; junction bases unmatched: 7. Germline-derived CDR1 and CDR2 are LGHDT and YNNKEL (reference sequence). CDR3 in DNA: TGTGCCAGCAGCCTCGGGACAGGGATTGTCACCATATATTTT. The encoded protein is CASSLGTGIVTIYF.

This chain joins TRBV9 and TRBJ2-7; D is uncertain. V gave up 0 bases and J gave up 0 bases, with 7 bases separating them. Germline V CDR1 and CDR2: SGDLS, YYNGEE. The CDR3 has 14 amino acids. This chain's CDR3 is CASSVAHSSYEQYF. As DNA, the CDR3 is TGTGCCAGCAGCGTAGCCCACAGCTCCTACGAGCAGTACTTC.

V is TRBV20-1 and J is TRBJ2-3; the match to TRBD1 covers 8 bases. Germline loops: CDR1 DFQATT, CDR2 SNEGSKA (reference sequence). CDR3 length: 15 residues. V shed 2 bases, J shed 1 base, and the junction held 5 bases outside the gene matches. CDR3 amino acids: CSARQTGVGTDTQYF. The CDR3 DNA is TGCAGTGCTAGACAGACAGGGGTGGGCACAGATACGCAGTATTTT.

This sequence joins TRBV19 and TRBJ2-5; D is perhaps TRBD2 (6 bases). The CDR3 is 14 residues long. Trimming removed 3 bases from V and 2 bases from J, with 10 bases in between. Germline CDR1 and CDR2: LNHDA and SQIVND (reference sequence). The CDR3 DNA reads as TGTGCCAGTAGTATGGCGGGAAAACAAGAGACCCAGTACTTC. Translated: CASSMAGKQETQYF.

The chain is built from TRBV4-1 and TRBJ1-6, with D hard to call. CDR1 is MGHRA, CDR2 YSYEKL, per germline. Trimming pared 0 bases from V and 7 bases from J, leaving 10 bases between. The CDR3 sequence is 15 residues long. CDR3 protein: CASSQEYSPNSPLHF. The CDR3 DNA reads as TGCGCCAGCAGCCAAGAGTACAGTCCCAATTCACCCCTCCACTTT.

The chain recombines TRBV6-1 with TRBJ2-3, with D possibly matching TRBD2 (6 bases). The V gene's germline CDR1 is MNHNS and CDR2 SASEGT. The CDR3 has 15 residues. The V end lost 0 bases, the J end lost 4 bases, and 11 bases lay between the germline ends. Here the CDR3 DNA reads TGTGCCAGCAGTGAAGCGGGGGGAAAGCCAGATACGCAGTATTTT. Translation: CASSEAGGKPDTQYF.

Regarding this clonotype: This likely stems from a read error, as it lies one base from a far larger clone. The chain employs TRBV12-3 or TRBV12-4 and TRBJ2-7; perhaps TRBD2 as D (6 bases). This CDR3 comprises 14 residues. Trimming took off 4 bases at V and 0 bases at J, with 10 bases between the two ends. CDR3 region: CASSSGGSSYEQYF. CDR3 sequence (DNA): TGTGCCAGCAGTTCCGGAGGGAGCTCCTACGAGCAGTACTTC.

J is TRBJ1-4 and V is TRBV2, with 8 positions matching TRBD1. With 6 bases clipped from V and 14 bases from J, the junction kept 14 bases outside the gene matches. The CDR3 covers 14 residues. Germline CDR1 is SNHLY and CDR2 is FYNNEI. CDR3: CASSGNRGSRFLFF. The CDR3 DNA follows: TGTGCCAGCAGCGGGAACAGGGGGTCCCGCTTCCTGTTTTTT. Drawing the rest from reference TRBV2 and TRBJ1-4, the complete variable domain is EPEVTQTPSHQVTQMGQEVILRCVPISNHLYFYWYRQILGQKVEFLVSFYNNEISEKSEIFDDQFSVERPDGSNFTLKIRSTKLEDSAMYFCASSGNRGSRFLFFGSGTQLSVL.

This chain joins TRBV30 and TRBJ2-7; D is unresolved. This CDR3 spans 10 amino acids. Trimming pared 2 bases from V and 5 bases from J, leaving 4 bases between. CDR1 and CDR2 (germline): GTSNPN, SVGIG (reference sequence). The CDR3 is CAWSLDEQYF. CDR3 nucleotide sequence: TGTGCCTGGAGTTTGGACGAGCAGTACTTC.

This clonotype turned up a few times. This CDR3 is CSARGDLDYEQYF. In nucleotides, the CDR3 is TGCAGTGCTAGAGGTGATCTCGACTACGAGCAGTACTTC. This chain joins TRBV20-1 and TRBJ2-7; D gene uncertain. In germline, CDR1 is DFQATT, CDR2 SNEGSKA (reference sequence). Trimming took off 1 base at V and 3 bases at J, with 10 bases between the two ends. There are 13 residues in the CDR3.

The sample holds one count of this clonotype. One base away lies a much larger clone, so this may be a sequencing read error. The gene calls are TRBV20-1 and TRBJ2-1, with TRBD2 identical over 8 bases. This CDR3 contains 16 residues. Germline V gene lookup returns CDR1 DFQATT and CDR2 SNEGSKA (reference sequence). Trimming at V came to 0 bases and at J to 5 bases, leaving 9 bases not matched to a gene. The CDR3 coding sequence is TGCAGTGCTAGAGACCTTATAGCGGGGAGTGACAATGAGCAGTTCTTC. It is translated as CSARDLIAGSDNEQFF.

The chain couples TRBV7-8 to TRBJ2-2; 7 nucleotides line up with TRBD2. Germline V gene data show CDR1 as SGHVS and CDR2 as FQNEAQ. The length of the CDR3 is 17 residues. Trimming took 3 bases from V and 6 from J; bases not matched to a gene: 13. CDR3 protein: CASSFFTGTMWPGELFF. CDR3 coding DNA: TGTGCCAGCAGCTTTTTTACCGGGACTATGTGGCCCGGGGAGCTGTTTTTT.

This CDR3 reads CASSESSGGNQPQHF. CDR3 nucleotides: TGCGCCAGCAGTGAGTCCTCAGGGGGAAATCAGCCCCAGCATTTT. The V call is TRBV10-2, the J call TRBJ1-5; TRBD1 agrees at 7 bases. Germline-derived CDR1 and CDR2 are WSHSY and SAAADI. This CDR3 spans 15 amino acids. V shed 0 bases and J 4 bases; nucleotides not matched to a gene: 3.

The table lists this clonotype with many counts. The chain has TRBV10-3 and TRBJ1-1; D unclear. CDR3 length equals 14 residues. V lost 6 bases and J lost 0, with 11 bases in between. Germline V gene data show CDR1 as ENHRY and CDR2 as SYGVKD. CDR3 bases: TGTGCCATCAGGACGGATGCCATGAACACTGAAGCTTTCTTT. Amino acids: CAIRTDAMNTEAFF.

The J gene is TRBJ2-7, the V gene TRBV3-1; D not resolved. The CDR3 is made up of 12 amino acids. V shed 0 bases and J shed 5 bases, with 5 bases lying between them. Germline CDR1 and CDR2: LGHDT and YNNKEL (reference sequence). The CDR3 DNA sequence: TGTGCCAGCAGCCAAGATTTCCACGAGCAGTACTTC. Translating it yields CASSQDFHEQYF.

This clonotype was seen at least ten times. This chain connects TRBV27 to TRBJ2-3; D uncertain. The CDR3 length is 13 residues. Germline assignment: CDR1 MNHEY and CDR2 SMNVEV (reference sequence). The V gene lost 7 bases and the J gene lost 0 bases, with 8 bases spanning the gap. The CDR3 sequence: CASTEDSTDTQYF. DNA for the CDR3: TGTGCCAGCACAGAGGACAGCACAGATACGCAGTATTTT.

Ten or more counts support this clonotype. The chain employs TRBV6-1 and TRBJ2-3; 12 bases are a match to TRBD2. The CDR3 loop spans 16 amino acids. Germline CDR1 reads MNHNS; CDR2 reads SASEGT. With 5 bases clipped from V and 4 bases from J, the junction kept 7 bases outside the gene matches. CDR3 sequence reads: CASSPLAGGRADTQYF. DNA of the CDR3: TGTGCCAGCAGTCCCCTAGCGGGAGGGCGTGCAGATACGCAGTATTTT.

The V and J genes are TRBV4-2 and TRBJ2-7, with 9 bases that match TRBD2. Germline lookup yields CDR1 LGHNA and CDR2 YNFKEQ. CDR3 size: 15 residues. Losses at the gene ends were 2 bases for V and 6 bases for J; bases not matched to a gene: 8. The CDR3 protein is CASSQQAGGSGEQYF. CDR3 bases: TGTGCCAGCAGCCAACAAGCGGGAGGTTCTGGCGAGCAGTACTTC.

The chain couples TRBV19 to TRBJ2-2; D is uncertain. V lost 7 bases, J lost 0 bases, and 9 bases lay in between. CDR1 and CDR2 (germline): LNHDA, SQIVND (reference sequence). The CDR3 consists of 14 residues. The CDR3 reads CASKPSSNTGELFF. CDR3 nucleotides: TGTGCCAGTAAGCCGAGCTCGAACACCGGGGAGCTGTTTTTT.

Ten or more counts support this clonotype. The genes are TRBV11-2 and TRBJ1-2; no clear D. Trimming removed 1 base from V and 4 bases from J, with 1 base in between. This CDR3 has 11 residues. Germline V gene lookup returns CDR1 SGHAT and CDR2 FQNNGV. The CDR3 protein is CASSLVYGYTF. CDR3 coding DNA: TGTGCCAGCAGCTTAGTCTATGGCTACACCTTC. Combining the CDR3 with reference TRBV11-2 and TRBJ1-2 gives the whole variable domain EAGVAQSPRYKIIEKRQSVAFWCNPISGHATLYWYQQILGQGPKLLIQFQNNGVVDDSQLPKDRFSAERLKGVDSTLKIQPAKLEDSAVYLCASSLVYGYTFGSGTRLTVV.

In this sample, this clonotype turned up many times. The chain employs TRBV12-3 or TRBV12-4 and TRBJ1-1, with D unresolved. The ends were cut back, 3 bases at V and 0 bases at J, with 8 bases in the middle. This CDR3 spans 14 amino acids. CDR3 in DNA: TGTGCCAGCAGTTTGGGCAGCATGAACACTGAAGCTTTCTTT. It specifies CASSLGSMNTEAFF.

This clonotype has just a few counts. The chain employs TRBV20-1 and TRBJ2-7; no clear D. The CDR3 consists of 14 residues. V was clipped by 6 bases and J by 1 base, with 16 bases between them. The germline CDR1 and CDR2 sequences are DFQATT and SNEGSKA (reference sequence). The DNA for the CDR3 is TGCAGTGCCCGGGCCTCCCCATCGTCCTACGAGCAGTACTTC. Amino acid sequence: CSARASPSSYEQYF.

This clonotype was observed a few times. The chain joins TRBV20-1 to TRBJ2-7; D gene uncertain. The CDR3 is 14 amino acids. Trimming took 0 bases from V and 2 from J, leaving 11 bases between them. CDR1 and CDR2 (germline): DFQATT, SNEGSKA (reference sequence). The CDR3 here is CSARDHVNTYEQYF. CDR3 DNA: TGCAGTGCTAGAGATCATGTCAACACCTACGAGCAGTACTTC.

The rearrangement links TRBV18 to TRBJ1-2, with TRBD1 matching over 7 bases. This CDR3 spans 15 amino acids. Trimming cost V 10 bases and J 2 bases; bases outside gene matches: 13. Germline V gene sequence: CDR1 KGHSH, CDR2 LQKENI. CDR3 in DNA: TGTGCCACCCAACTTCCCGGGACAGTCAACTATGGCTACACCTTC. It is translated as CATQLPGTVNYGYTF.

J is TRBJ2-5 and V is TRBV20-1, with 7 bases aligning to TRBD1. The V gene's germline CDR1 is DFQATT and CDR2 SNEGSKA (reference sequence). The junction had 6 bases not matched to a gene; V was cut back by 4 bases and J by 1 base. The CDR3 sequence is 14 residues long. This chain's CDR3 is CSAKGGDLQETQYF. The CDR3 nucleotides are TGCAGTGCTAAAGGGGGCGACCTCCAAGAGACCCAGTACTTC.

The chain employs TRBV27 and TRBJ1-6, with 8 bases aligning to TRBD1. CDR1 and CDR2 (germline): MNHEY, SMNVEV (reference sequence). V shed 7 bases and J 8 bases; nucleotides not matched to a gene: 7. The CDR3 spans 14 residues. The CDR3 region has the DNA TGTGCCAGCACACGACAGGGGTCCTATTCACCCCTCCACTTT. It codes for CASTRQGSYSPLHF.

The CDR3 nucleotides are TGTGCCAGCAGCGTAACGAGCGGCCCCTACAATGAGCAGTTCTTC. Protein sequence: CASSVTSGPYNEQFF. The chain uses TRBV9 and TRBJ2-1, with a possible D match to TRBD2 (5 bases). Trimming took off 1 base at V and 2 bases at J, with 10 bases between the two ends. CDR3 length: 15 residues. In germline, CDR1 is SGDLS, CDR2 YYNGEE.